This T cell receptor (beta chain) was found in a study of T cell responses to AZD1222 COVID-19 vaccine. For the study at large: It was second doses at about 4 or about 12 weeks that were pooled. General study points: Mostly white British, mostly female donors; authors suggested clonal diversity may be underestimated.

Germline V CDR1 and CDR2: LNHDA, SQIVND (reference sequence). Trimming removed 2 bases from V and 7 bases from J, with 14 bases in between. The length of the CDR3 is 14 residues. TCRdb's copy holds only in-frame clones and misses some; the assay was immunoSEQ multiplex PCR. This sample has about 170,000 clones, with over 85% found just once. This clone was seen a few times. Its antigen is not known. The receptor comes from an adult in good health. Source: peripheral blood, taken on day 0 of AZD1222 vaccination. V gene TRBV19 combines with J gene TRBJ1-2; D is unclear. The CDR3 region has the DNA TGTGCCAGTAGTATACGTTACTCCTTCTCTGGCTACACCTTC. Amino acid sequence: CASSIRYSFSGYTF.